A single sample is the source of the 12 T cell receptor beta chains below, sequenced in a study of blood T cell repertoires in COVID-19. The repertoire was sequenced with immunoSEQ multiplex PCR; TCRdb's copy has only in-frame clones and lacks some. The sample lists some 150,000 clones, 80% to 85% occurring once. Material: peripheral blood. All receptors come from a woman aged 55-69 years with acute or convalescent COVID-19.

The V call is TRBV4-1, the J call TRBJ2-3; D may be TRBD2 (6 bases). The CDR3 loop spans 17 amino acids. Trimming shortened V by 0 bases and J by 8 bases, and 21 bases separated the two germline ends. Germline CDR1 MGHRA, CDR2 YSYEKL. This chain's CDR3 is CASSQDHPGLRSGTQYF. The CDR3, as DNA: TGCGCCAGCAGCCAAGACCATCCGGGACTGCGATCGGGTACGCAGTATTTT.

The rearrangement links TRBV7-9 to TRBJ1-5; no definite D call. Trimming shortened V by 5 bases and J by 7 bases, and 9 bases separated the two germline ends. This CDR3 is built from 12 residues. Germline CDR1 and CDR2: SEHNR and FQNEAQ (reference sequence). CDR3 sequence (DNA): TGTGCCAGCAGCGCCGCGGGACAGCCCCAGCATTTT. Translating gives CASSAAGQPQHF.

This clone was recorded many times. This chain links TRBV29-1 with TRBJ2-5; 8 nucleotides line up with TRBD1. V was pared by 3 bases and J by 4 bases, with 4 bases of the junction left unmatched. In germline, CDR1 is SQVTM, CDR2 ANQGSEA. This CDR3 contains 13 residues. CDR3 sequence reads: CSVDAGGVETQYF. CDR3 DNA sequence: TGCAGCGTTGATGCAGGGGGCGTAGAGACCCAGTACTTC.

This clone is a singleton in its sample. This chain uses TRBV4-1 with TRBJ1-3; D is unresolved. V was cut by 3 bases and J by 0 bases, with 9 bases left in between. Germline V gene lookup returns CDR1 MGHRA and CDR2 YSYEKL. The CDR3 spans 15 residues. The CDR3 loop is CASSQLKSSGNTIYF. The CDR3 DNA is TGCGCCAGCAGCCAGCTCAAGAGCTCTGGAAACACCATATATTTT.

The chain combines TRBV5-4 with TRBJ2-5; D possibly corresponds to TRBD2 (7 bases). The V gene lost 1 base and the J gene lost 1 base, with 14 bases spanning the gap. This CDR3 comprises 16 residues. Germline V CDR1 and CDR2: SGHNT, YYREEE (reference sequence). CDR3 in DNA: TGTGCCAGCAGCTTGCTTCCGGGGGGCCCCCAAGAGACCCAGTACTTC. Amino acids: CASSLLPGGPQETQYF.

The gene calls are TRBV30 and TRBJ1-1, with 10 bases fitting TRBD1. The CDR3 loop spans 14 amino acids. V lost 5 bases, J lost 4 bases, and 7 bases stayed unmatched. CDR1 and CDR2 from the germline V gene are GTSNPN and SVGIG (reference sequence). In DNA, the CDR3 is TGTGCCTGGCTACCGGGACAGGGGCCCACTGAAGCTTTCTTT. This gives the protein CAWLPGQGPTEAFF. Full variable domain (outside the CDR3, taken from reference TRBV30 and TRBJ1-1): SQTIHQWPATLVQPVGSPLSLECTVEGTSNPNLYWYRQAAGRGLQLLFYSVGIGQISSEVPQNLSASRPQDRQFILSSKKLLLSDSGFYLCAWLPGQGPTEAFFGQGTRLTVV.

This chain uses TRBV4-1 with TRBJ2-7; 11 positions agree with TRBD2. The CDR3 is made up of 15 amino acids. Trimming at V came to 3 bases and at J to 3 bases, leaving 4 bases not matched to a gene. The germline gives CDR1 MGHRA, CDR2 YSYEKL. The CDR3 sequence is CASSQGLADNYEQYF. The CDR3 nucleotides are TGCGCCAGCAGCCAGGGACTAGCGGATAACTACGAGCAGTACTTC.

The V call is TRBV30, the J call TRBJ1-4; a possible D gene is TRBD1 (6 bases). Trimming stripped 2 bases from V and 9 bases from J, with 13 bases between. The CDR3 is made up of 13 amino acids. CDR1 is GTSNPN, CDR2 SVGIG, per germline (reference sequence). CDR3 sequence reads: CAWSSSGTKKLFF. The CDR3 coding sequence is TGTGCCTGGAGTTCTTCCGGGACAAAAAAACTGTTTTTT.

Details on this clone: Different DNA sequences within this sample yield the same CDR3. This sequence joins TRBV28 and TRBJ1-2, with TRBD1 matching 8 bases. Germline loops: CDR1 MDHEN, CDR2 SYDVKM. This CDR3 is built from 12 residues. The J segment lost 6 bases and the V segment lost 5 bases, leaving 2 bases of the junction unmatched. CDR3 DNA: TGTGCCAGCAGTCGACAGGGGAATGGCTACACCTTC. Translating gives CASSRQGNGYTF.

The rearrangement links TRBV14 to TRBJ2-5; 8 bases align to TRBD1. Per the germline V gene, CDR1 is SGHDN and CDR2 is FVKESK. The CDR3 runs 16 residues. V gave up 0 bases and J gave up 5 bases; unmatched junction bases: 8. The CDR3 DNA follows: TGTGCCAGCAGCCAAGACAGGGGGCTTTTAGTGGAGACCCAGTACTTC. Translation gives CASSQDRGLLVETQYF.

The gene calls are TRBV6-6 and TRBJ1-3; D perhaps matches TRBD1 (6 bases). The germline V and J ends were trimmed by 6 bases and 3 bases, with 15 bases remaining between them. The CDR3 runs 15 residues. In germline, CDR1 is MNHNY, CDR2 SVGAGI (reference sequence). The CDR3 here is CASRPQGRLGNTIYF. The CDR3 DNA reads TGTGCCAGCAGACCACAGGGTCGGCTTGGAAACACCATATATTTT.

The rearrangement links TRBV30 to TRBJ1-5; 9 bases agree with TRBD1. The germline CDR1 and CDR2 sequences are GTSNPN and SVGIG (reference sequence). CDR3 length: 14 amino acids. V lost 3 bases, J lost 4 bases, and 4 bases stayed unmatched. CDR3 sequence reads: CAWSTGTGNQPQHF. The CDR3 region has the DNA TGTGCCTGGAGCACCGGGACAGGGAATCAGCCCCAGCATTTT.